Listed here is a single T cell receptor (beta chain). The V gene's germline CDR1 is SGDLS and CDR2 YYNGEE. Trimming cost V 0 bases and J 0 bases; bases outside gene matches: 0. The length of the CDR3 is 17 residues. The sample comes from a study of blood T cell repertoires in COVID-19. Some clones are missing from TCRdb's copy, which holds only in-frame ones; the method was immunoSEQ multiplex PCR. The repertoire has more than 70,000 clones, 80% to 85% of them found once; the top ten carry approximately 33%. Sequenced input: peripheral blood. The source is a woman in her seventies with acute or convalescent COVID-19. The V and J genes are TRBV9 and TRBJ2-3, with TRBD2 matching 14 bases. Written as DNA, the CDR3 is TGTGCCAGCAGCGTAGGGACTAGCGGGGGGAGCACAGATACGCAGTATTTT. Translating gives CASSVGTSGGSTDTQYF.